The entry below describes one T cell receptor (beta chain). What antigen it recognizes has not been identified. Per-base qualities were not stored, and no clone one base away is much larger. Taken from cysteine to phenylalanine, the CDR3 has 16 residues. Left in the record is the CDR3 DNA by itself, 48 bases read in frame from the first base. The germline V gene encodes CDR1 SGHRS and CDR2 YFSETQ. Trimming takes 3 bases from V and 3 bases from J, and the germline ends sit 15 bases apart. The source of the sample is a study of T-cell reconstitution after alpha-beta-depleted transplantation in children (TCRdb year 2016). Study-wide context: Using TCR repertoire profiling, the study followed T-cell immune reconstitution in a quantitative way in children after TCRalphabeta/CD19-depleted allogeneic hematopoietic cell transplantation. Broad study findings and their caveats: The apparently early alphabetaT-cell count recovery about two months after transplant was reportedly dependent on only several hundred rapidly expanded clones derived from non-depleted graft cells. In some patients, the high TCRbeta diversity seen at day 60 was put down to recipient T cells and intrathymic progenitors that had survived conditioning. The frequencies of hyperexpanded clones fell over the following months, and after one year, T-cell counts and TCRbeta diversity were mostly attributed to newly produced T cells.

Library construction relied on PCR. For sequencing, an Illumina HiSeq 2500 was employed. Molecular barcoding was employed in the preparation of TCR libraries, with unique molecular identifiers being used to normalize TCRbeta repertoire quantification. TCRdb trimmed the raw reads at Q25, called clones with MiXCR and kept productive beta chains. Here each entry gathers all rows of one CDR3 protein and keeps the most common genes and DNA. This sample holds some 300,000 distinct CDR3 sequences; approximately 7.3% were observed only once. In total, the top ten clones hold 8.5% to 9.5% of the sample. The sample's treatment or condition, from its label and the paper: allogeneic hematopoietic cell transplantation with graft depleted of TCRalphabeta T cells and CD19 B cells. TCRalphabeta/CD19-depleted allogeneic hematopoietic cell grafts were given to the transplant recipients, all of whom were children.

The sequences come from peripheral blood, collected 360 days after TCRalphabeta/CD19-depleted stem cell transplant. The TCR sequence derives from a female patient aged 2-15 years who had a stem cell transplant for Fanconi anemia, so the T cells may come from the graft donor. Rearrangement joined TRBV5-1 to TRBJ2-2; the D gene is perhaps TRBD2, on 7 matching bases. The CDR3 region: CASSSQGRVDTGELFF. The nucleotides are TGCGCCAGCAGCTCGCAGGGGAGGGTCGACACCGGGGAGCTGTTTTTT.